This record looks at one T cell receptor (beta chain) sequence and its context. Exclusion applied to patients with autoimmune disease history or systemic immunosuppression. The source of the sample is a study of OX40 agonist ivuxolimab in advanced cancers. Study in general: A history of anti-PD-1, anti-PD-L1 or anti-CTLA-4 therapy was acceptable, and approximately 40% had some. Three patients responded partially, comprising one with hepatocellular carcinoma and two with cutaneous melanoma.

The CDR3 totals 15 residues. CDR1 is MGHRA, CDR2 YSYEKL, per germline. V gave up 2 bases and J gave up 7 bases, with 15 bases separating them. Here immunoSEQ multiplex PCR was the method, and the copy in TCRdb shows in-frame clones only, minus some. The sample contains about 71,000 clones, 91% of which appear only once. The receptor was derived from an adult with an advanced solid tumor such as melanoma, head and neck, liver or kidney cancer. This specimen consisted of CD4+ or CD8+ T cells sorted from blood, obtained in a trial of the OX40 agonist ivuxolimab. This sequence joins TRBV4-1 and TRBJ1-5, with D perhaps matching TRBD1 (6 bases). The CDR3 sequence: CASSQTGGAGQPQHF. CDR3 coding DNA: TGCGCCAGCAGCCAAACCGGGGGGGCCGGCCAGCCCCAGCATTTT.